The entry below gives a single T cell receptor (beta chain) sequence along with its context. Its target is not known. Indicated time point: new active TB diagnosis, blood taken before or within 7 days of starting treatment. This sample was taken from a study of T cells in tuberculosis. Germline assignment: CDR1 LNHDA and CDR2 SQIVND (reference sequence). This CDR3 contains 14 residues. The V segment lost 7 bases and the J segment 7 bases; nucleotides outside the gene matches: 11. The repertoire was sequenced with immunoSEQ multiplex PCR; TCRdb's copy has only in-frame clones and lacks some. The sample records 40,000 or so clones, around 94% being singletons. Findings of the study overall: Active tuberculosis patients had shorter CDR3-alpha; the beta difference was nonsignificant.

Sequencing used PBMCs, obtained at tuberculosis diagnosis. The genes are TRBV19 and TRBJ1-2, with 8 bases matching TRBD1. The receptor was isolated from an adult with tuberculosis. The CDR3 here is CASIFTVTGAGYTF. In DNA form, the CDR3 reads TGTGCCAGTATTTTTACCGTGACAGGGGCTGGCTACACCTTC.